The present TCR beta chain was sequenced within a study of shared clonotypes between healthy human individuals. Study details: The study enrolled two women and a few men aged 18 to 49.

Profiling relied on immunoSEQ multiplex PCR, and the TCRdb table lists in-frame clones only, not all of them. Among around 690,000 clones listed, 90% were seen once. This CDR3 is 18 amino acids long. In germline, CDR1 is KGHSH, CDR2 LQKENI. V lost 4 bases to trimming and J lost 0 bases; unmatched junction nucleotides: 7. Donors, healthy HIV-negative adults, lacked recent acute infections or vaccinations. The TCR sequence derives from a man younger than 30 in good health. Some clones in this sample may be carry-over from other donors' samples. The gene calls are TRBV18 and TRBJ2-1; 12 bases align to TRBD2. Sequencing input: memory CD8+ T cells from PBMCs. Subset described: CD45RO+ cells pooled with CCR7-negative TemRA cells. The CDR3 protein is CASSLASGRESSYNEQFF. The CDR3 DNA follows: TGTGCCAGCTCACTGGCTAGCGGGAGGGAGAGCTCCTACAATGAGCAGTTCTTC.